These 14 T cell receptor beta chains originate from one sample sequenced in a study of blood T cell repertoires in COVID-19. The assay was immunoSEQ multiplex PCR, and TCRdb's table has in-frame clones only and misses some. This sample has fewer than 300,000 clones; 90% occur once, and the top ten carry about 1.1%. Sequenced material: PBMCs or T cells enriched from blood (not recorded which). The receptors here all came from a woman in her thirties who had recovered from COVID-19.

The table lists this clone with a few counts. CDR3 sequence (DNA): TGTGCCATCAGTGAGGCCCCCCCCACAGGGCCCCAGCATTTT. As protein: CAISEAPPTGPQHF. The chain is built from TRBV10-3 and TRBJ1-5; weak D call: TRBD1 (5 bases). The germline V and J ends were trimmed by 2 bases and 9 bases, with 14 bases remaining between them. Germline V gene lookup returns CDR1 ENHRY and CDR2 SYGVKD. The CDR3 length is 14 residues.

This chain joins TRBV27 and TRBJ2-7; D call uncertain. Trimming cost V 8 bases and J 0 bases, with 11 bases left between them. The germline CDR1 and CDR2 sequences are MNHEY and SMNVEV (reference sequence). The CDR3 length is 13 residues. CDR3 in DNA: TGTGCCAGCCGTCCTTCCAGCTCCTACGAGCAGTACTTC. Its translation: CASRPSSSYEQYF.

The rearrangement uses TRBV28 and TRBJ2-7; 7 nucleotides align to TRBD1. Trimming cost V 6 bases and J 5 bases; bases outside gene matches: 13. The germline V gene has CDR1 MDHEN and CDR2 SYDVKM. The CDR3 runs to 15 residues. The DNA of the CDR3 is TGTGCCAGCAGAACCGAGGACAGGTTTAGGGACGAGCAGTACTTC. It codes for CASRTEDRFRDEQYF.

The V call is TRBV7-9, the J call TRBJ2-7; 10 nucleotides align to TRBD2. There are 15 residues in the CDR3. Germline lookup yields CDR1 SEHNR and CDR2 FQNEAQ (reference sequence). V gave up 5 bases and J gave up 4 bases; unmatched junction bases: 8. CDR3 loop: CASSQRTSGLYEQYF. The DNA of the CDR3 is TGTGCCAGCAGCCAAAGGACTAGCGGACTATACGAGCAGTACTTC.

The J gene is TRBJ2-3, the V gene TRBV24-1, with D tentatively TRBD1 (6 bases). Trimming stripped 6 bases from V and 3 bases from J, with 12 bases between. The CDR3 contains 14 residues. Germline CDR1 reads KGHDR; CDR2 reads SFDVKD. The CDR3 region has the DNA TGTGCCACCAGTTCGAACAGGGCGACAGATACGCAGTATTTT. This gives the protein CATSSNRATDTQYF.

V usage is TRBV10-2 and J usage is TRBJ2-7; TRBD1 matches at 7 bases. Germline V lookup: CDR1 WSHSY, CDR2 SAAADI. The CDR3 consists of 14 residues. V lost 3 bases, J lost 3 bases, and 5 bases stayed unmatched. The CDR3 sequence is CASSEGQVDYEQYF. The CDR3 bases are TGCGCCAGCAGTGAAGGACAGGTGGACTACGAGCAGTACTTC.

This chain connects TRBV15 to TRBJ2-3; a weak D match, TRBD2 (5 bases). The V gene's germline CDR1 is LNHNV and CDR2 YYDKDF (reference sequence). Trimming left V 0 bases short and J 0 bases short, with 16 bases between. This CDR3 has 18 residues. For the CDR3, the DNA is TGTGCCACCAGCAGAGATCGAGACGGCGGGCCTAGCACAGATACGCAGTATTTT. This codes for CATSRDRDGGPSTDTQYF.

This sequence joins TRBV5-5 and TRBJ2-7, with 8 bases lining up with TRBD1. CDR1 SGHKS and CDR2 YYEKEE come from the germline V gene (reference sequence). Losses at the gene ends were 4 bases for V and 0 bases for J; bases not matched to a gene: 9. The CDR3 length is 16 residues. DNA of the CDR3: TGTGCCAGCAGCGACCAGGGGGCGCCGAGCTCCTACGAGCAGTACTTC. Translated: CASSDQGAPSSYEQYF.

V and J are TRBV28 and TRBJ1-3; D not certain. The CDR3 sequence is 15 residues long. Per the germline V gene, CDR1 is MDHEN and CDR2 is SYDVKM. V gave up 7 bases and J gave up 0 bases, with 13 bases separating them. The CDR3 is CASTYRPISGNTIYF. CDR3 coding DNA: TGTGCCAGCACGTACAGACCTATCTCTGGAAACACCATATATTTT.

The rearrangement joins TRBV28 to TRBJ2-7; no reliable D call. Deletions cut 3 bases from V and 3 bases from J, with 15 bases between. Germline V gives CDR1 MDHEN, CDR2 SYDVKM. The CDR3 contains 15 residues. CDR3: CASSFPSGLGYEQYF. The CDR3 DNA sequence: TGTGCCAGCAGTTTTCCTAGTGGCCTAGGCTACGAGCAGTACTTC. Full variable domain (remainder filled in from reference TRBV28 and TRBJ2-7): DVKVTQSSRYLVKRTGEKVFLECVQDMDHENMFWYRQDPGLGLRLIYFSYDVKMKEKGDIPEGYSVSREKKERFSLILESASTNQTSMYLCASSFPSGLGYEQYFGPGTRLTVT.

The chain uses TRBV2 and TRBJ2-7; 7 nucleotides line up with TRBD1. The trim removed 6 bases at V and 4 bases at J, leaving 9 bases unmatched. This CDR3 region has 14 residues. Germline V gives CDR1 SNHLY, CDR2 FYNNEI. The chain's CDR3 is CASRGDREVYEQYF. The CDR3, as DNA: TGTGCCAGCAGGGGGGACAGAGAAGTATACGAGCAGTACTTC.

The chain uses TRBV6-2 or TRBV6-3 and TRBJ2-2; the match to TRBD2 covers 8 bases. This CDR3 has 15 amino acids. Germline V gene data show CDR1 as MNHEY and CDR2 as SVGEGT. V was pared by 6 bases and J by 4 bases, with 7 bases of the junction left unmatched. The CDR3 region has the DNA TGTGCCAGCAGCCTCAGCGGGAGAATCACCGGGGAGCTGTTTTTT. Its protein product is CASSLSGRITGELFF.

CDR3 nucleotide sequence: TGTGCCAGTAGTATAGGCGCCTTCAATTTAGCCAAAAACATTCAGTACTTC. Encoded protein: CASSIGAFNLAKNIQYF. J is TRBJ2-4 and V is TRBV19; no reliable D call. Per germline, CDR1 LNHDA and CDR2 SQIVND (reference sequence). Trimming shortened V by 1 base and J by 0 bases, and 13 bases separated the two germline ends. The CDR3 extends over 17 amino acids.

J is TRBJ2-7 and V is TRBV7-2; maybe TRBD1 (6 bases). CDR1 and CDR2 (germline): SGHTA, FQGNSA. Trimming stripped 1 base from V and 6 bases from J, with 13 bases between. The CDR3 covers 14 residues. The CDR3 sequence: CASSLGSPQGEQYF. DNA for the CDR3: TGTGCCAGCAGCTTAGGCTCCCCACAGGGCGAGCAGTACTTC.